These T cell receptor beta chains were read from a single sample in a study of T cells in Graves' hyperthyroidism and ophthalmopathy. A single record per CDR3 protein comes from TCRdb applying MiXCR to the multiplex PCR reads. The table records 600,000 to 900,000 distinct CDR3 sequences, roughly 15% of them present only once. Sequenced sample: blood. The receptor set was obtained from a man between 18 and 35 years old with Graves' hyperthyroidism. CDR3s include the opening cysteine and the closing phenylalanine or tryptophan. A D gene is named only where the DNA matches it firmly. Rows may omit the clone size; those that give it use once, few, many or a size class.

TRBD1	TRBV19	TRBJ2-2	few	TGTGCCAGCGACTCAAGACAGGGCACCGGGGAGCTGTTTTTT	CASDSRQGTGELFF
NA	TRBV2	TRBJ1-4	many	TGTGCCAGCAGTGAAGCGGGGGATGAAAAACTGTTTTTT	CASSEAGDEKLFF
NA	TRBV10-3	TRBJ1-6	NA	TGTGCCATCAGTGAGTCAAAGGGTTTGAATTCACCCCTCCACTTT	CAISESKGLNSPLHF
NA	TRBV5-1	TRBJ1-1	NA	TGCGCCAGCAGCTTTTCCGGGGTCGGGACTGAAGCTTTCTTT	CASSFSGVGTEAFF
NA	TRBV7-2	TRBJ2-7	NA	TGTGCCAGCAGTAAGGACGTGACCTACGAGCAGTACTTC	CASSKDVTYEQYF
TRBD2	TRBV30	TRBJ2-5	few	TGTGCCTGGAGCGAACATCACGGGGGGGAGACCCAGTACTTC	CAWSEHHGGETQYF
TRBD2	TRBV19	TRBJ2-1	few	TGTGCCAGTAGTATGGGGACTAGTACGGGCGAGCAGTTCTTC	CASSMGTSTGEQFF
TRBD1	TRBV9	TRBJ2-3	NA	TGTGCCAGCAGCCGGGACAGGGCGGTGACAGATACGCAGTATTTT	CASSRDRAVTDTQYF
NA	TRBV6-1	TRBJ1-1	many	TGTGCCAGCAGTTATTGGGCGCCCCGGTCGAACACTGAAGCTTTCTTT	CASSYWAPRSNTEAFF
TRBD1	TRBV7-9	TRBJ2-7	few	TGTGCCAGCAGCTTCCCCAGGGGGTGGACAGGTCAAGAGCAGTACTTC	CASSFPRGWTGQEQYF
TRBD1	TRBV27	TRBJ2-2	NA	TGTGCCAGCAGTCCCGACCCGGACAGGCTGAACACCGGGGAGCTGTTTTTT	CASSPDPDRLNTGELFF
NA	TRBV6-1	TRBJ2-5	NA	TGTGCCAGCAGTGAAACCTGGCAAGAGACCCAGTACTTC	CASSETWQETQYF
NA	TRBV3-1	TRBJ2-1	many	TGTGCCAGCAGCCAACGTGGTTGGGAGCAGTTCTTC	CASSQRGWEQFF
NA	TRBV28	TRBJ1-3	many	TGTGCCAGCAGTCCCTATCACTCTGGAAACACCATATATTTT	CASSPYHSGNTIYF
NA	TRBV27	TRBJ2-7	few	TGTGCCAGCAGTGAGGACGGGACGGCATACGAGCAGTACTTC	CASSEDGTAYEQYF
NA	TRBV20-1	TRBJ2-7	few	TGCAGTGCTGGATCGACAAGGAGCTCCTACGAGCAGTACTTC	CSAGSTRSSYEQYF
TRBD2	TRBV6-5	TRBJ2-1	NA	TGTGCCAGCAGTTACTGGCCTAGCGGGAGAGTCGATGAGCAGTTCTTC	CASSYWPSGRVDEQFF
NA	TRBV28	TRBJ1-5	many	TGTGCCAGCAGTTCACAGAAATCCAATCAGCCCCAGCATTTT	CASSSQKSNQPQHF
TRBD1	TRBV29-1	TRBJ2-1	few	TGCAGCGCGCCGGGACAGGGGGCCTACAATGAGCAGTTCTTC	CSAPGQGAYNEQFF
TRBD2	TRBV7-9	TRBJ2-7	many	TGTGCCAGCAGCTTAGTAGGCGGGAGTGACTACGAGCAGTACTTC	CASSLVGGSDYEQYF
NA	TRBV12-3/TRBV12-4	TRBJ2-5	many	TGTGCCAGCAGAGAGCGGGCCCAAGAGACCCAGTACTTC	CASRERAQETQYF
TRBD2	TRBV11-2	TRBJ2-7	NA	TGTGCCAGCAGCTTAGTGGGACTAGCGGGAGGGCCTTCGCAGTACTTC	CASSLVGLAGGPSQYF
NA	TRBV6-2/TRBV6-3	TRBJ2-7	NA	TGTGCCAGCAGTTCCCTTCAGGGTCTCCACGAGCAGTACTTC	CASSSLQGLHEQYF
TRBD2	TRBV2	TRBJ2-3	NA	TGTGCCAGCAGTGAAGTTTTGGGACTAGCGGGAAACACAGATACGCAGTCTTTT	CASSEVLGLAGNTDTQSF
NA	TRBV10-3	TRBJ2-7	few	TGTGCCATCAGTGAACAGGGCGCCGAGCAGTACTTC	CAISEQGAEQYF
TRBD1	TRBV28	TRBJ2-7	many	TGTGCCAGCAGGCGGGACAGGGGGAGTTACGAGCAGTACTTC	CASRRDRGSYEQYF
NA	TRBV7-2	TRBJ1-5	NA	TGTGCCAGCAGCTTAGTAGGAGGGTGGGACAATCAGCCCCAGCATTTT	CASSLVGGWDNQPQHF
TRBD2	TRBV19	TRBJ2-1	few	TGTGCCAGTAGTGGGGGACTAGCGGGAGGGGATGAGCAGTTCTTC	CASSGGLAGGDEQFF
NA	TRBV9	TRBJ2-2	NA	TGTGCCAGCAGCGCCCTTGGAGCGGAGAGGAACACCGGGGAGCTGTTTTTT	CASSALGAERNTGELFF
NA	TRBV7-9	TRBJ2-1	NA	TGTGCCAGCAGCTTAGCCCCAATCAATGAGCAGTTCTTC	CASSLAPINEQFF
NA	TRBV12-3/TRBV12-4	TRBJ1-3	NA	TGTGCCAGCAGTTCCGACTTCTCTGGAAACACCATATATTTT	CASSSDFSGNTIYF
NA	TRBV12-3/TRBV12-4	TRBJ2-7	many	TGTGCCAGCACCTTCGACTCCTACGAGCAGTACTTC	CASTFDSYEQYF
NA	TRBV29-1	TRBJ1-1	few	TGCAGCGCTCCCGGGACCGACGCTTGGAACACTGAAGCTTTCTTT	CSAPGTDAWNTEAFF
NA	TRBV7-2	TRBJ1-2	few	TGTGCCAGCAGCTCGAAGACAGCTAACTATGGCTACACCTTC	CASSSKTANYGYTF
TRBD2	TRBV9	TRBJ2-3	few	TGTGCCAGCAGCGGTAGCGGGAGCTACACAGATACGCAGTATTTT	CASSGSGSYTDTQYF
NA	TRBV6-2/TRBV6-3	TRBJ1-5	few	TGTGCCAGCAGTTACGATGGTCAGGGCAATCAGCCCCAGCATTTT	CASSYDGQGNQPQHF
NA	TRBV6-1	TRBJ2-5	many	TGTGCCAGCAGAGGGACTGCCGAGACCCAGTACTTC	CASRGTAETQYF
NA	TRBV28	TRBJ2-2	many	TGTGCCAGCAGTGGACTATCCGGGGAGCTGTTTTTT	CASSGLSGELFF
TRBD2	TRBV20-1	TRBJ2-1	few	TGCAGTGCTACCAGGGTCGGGACTAGCGGGAGTGAGCAGTTCTTC	CSATRVGTSGSEQFF
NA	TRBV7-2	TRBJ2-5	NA	TGTGCCAGCAGCTCCTTAGGAGGCACGGAGACCCAGTACTTC	CASSSLGGTETQYF
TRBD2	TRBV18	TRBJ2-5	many	TGTGCCAGCTCACCGGGGACTAGCGGACCCCAAGAGACCCAGTACTTC	CASSPGTSGPQETQYF
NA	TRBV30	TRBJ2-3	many	TGTGCCTGGAGGGGACCGTTCACAGATACGCAGTATTTT	CAWRGPFTDTQYF
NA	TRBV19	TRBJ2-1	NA	TGTGCCAGTAGTATAGAAACAGGTACCTACAATGAGCAGTTCTTC	CASSIETGTYNEQFF
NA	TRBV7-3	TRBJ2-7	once	TGTGCCAGCAGCTTAGGGGACTCATGGCAGCAGTACTTC	CASSLGDSWQQYF
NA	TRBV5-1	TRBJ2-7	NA	TGCGCCAGCAGCGTCGGTAGCACCTACGAGCAGTACTTC	CASSVGSTYEQYF
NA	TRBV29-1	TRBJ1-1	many	TGCAGCGTTGAAGTGGGTTCGGACGGAGTCGAAGCTTTCTTT	CSVEVGSDGVEAFF